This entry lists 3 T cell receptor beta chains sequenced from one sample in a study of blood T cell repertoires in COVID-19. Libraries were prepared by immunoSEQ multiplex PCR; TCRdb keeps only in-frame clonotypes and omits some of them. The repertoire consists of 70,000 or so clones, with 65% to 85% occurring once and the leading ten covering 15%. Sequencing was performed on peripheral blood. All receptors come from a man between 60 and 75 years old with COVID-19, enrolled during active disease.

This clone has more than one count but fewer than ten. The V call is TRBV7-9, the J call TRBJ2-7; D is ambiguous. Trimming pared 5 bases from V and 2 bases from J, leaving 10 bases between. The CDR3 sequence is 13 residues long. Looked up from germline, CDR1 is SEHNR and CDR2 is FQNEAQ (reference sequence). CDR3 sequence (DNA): TGTGCCAGCAGCCGCGCCCAGGCCTACGAGCAGTACTTC. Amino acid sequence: CASSRAQAYEQYF.

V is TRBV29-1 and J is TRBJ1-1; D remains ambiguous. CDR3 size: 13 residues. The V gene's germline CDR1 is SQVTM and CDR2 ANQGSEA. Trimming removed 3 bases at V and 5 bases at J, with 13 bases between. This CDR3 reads CSVDEGRTTEAFF. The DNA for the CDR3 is TGCAGCGTTGATGAGGGTAGGACGACTGAAGCTTTCTTT.

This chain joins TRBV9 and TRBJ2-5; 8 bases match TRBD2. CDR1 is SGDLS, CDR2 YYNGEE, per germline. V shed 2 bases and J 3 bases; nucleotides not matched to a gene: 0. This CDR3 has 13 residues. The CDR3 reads CASSVGLEETQYF. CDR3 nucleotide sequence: TGTGCCAGCAGCGTGGGACTAGAAGAGACCCAGTACTTC.